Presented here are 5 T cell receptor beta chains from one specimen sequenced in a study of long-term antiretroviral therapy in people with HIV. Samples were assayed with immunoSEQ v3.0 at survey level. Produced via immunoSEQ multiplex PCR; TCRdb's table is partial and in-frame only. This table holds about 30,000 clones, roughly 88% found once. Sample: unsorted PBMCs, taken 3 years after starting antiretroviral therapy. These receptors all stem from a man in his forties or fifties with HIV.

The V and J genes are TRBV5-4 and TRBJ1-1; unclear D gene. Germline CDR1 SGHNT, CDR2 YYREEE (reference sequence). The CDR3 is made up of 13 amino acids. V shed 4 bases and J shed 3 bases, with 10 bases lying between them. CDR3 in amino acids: CASSIVRDTEAFF. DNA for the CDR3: TGTGCCAGCAGCATAGTTCGGGACACTGAAGCTTTCTTT.

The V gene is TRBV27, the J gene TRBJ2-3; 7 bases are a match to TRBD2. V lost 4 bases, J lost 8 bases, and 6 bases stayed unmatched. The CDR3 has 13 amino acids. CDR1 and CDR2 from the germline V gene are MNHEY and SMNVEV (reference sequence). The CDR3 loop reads CASSSGGLTTQYF. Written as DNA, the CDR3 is TGTGCCAGCAGTTCGGGGGGACTTACTACGCAGTATTTT.

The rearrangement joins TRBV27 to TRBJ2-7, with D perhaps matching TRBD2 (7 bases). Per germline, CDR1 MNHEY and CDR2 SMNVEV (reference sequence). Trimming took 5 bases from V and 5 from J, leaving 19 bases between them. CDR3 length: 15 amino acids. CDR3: CASSTGGPGLDEQYF. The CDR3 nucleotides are TGTGCCAGCAGTACCGGGGGGCCAGGGTTGGACGAGCAGTACTTC.

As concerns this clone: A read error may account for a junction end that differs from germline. The CDR3 sequence: CASSLDVQETQYF. The CDR3 bases are TGTGCTAGCAGCTTAGATGTGCAGGAGACCCAGTACTTC. The chain carries TRBV7-7 and TRBJ2-5, with unresolved D. The V gene's germline CDR1 is SSHAT and CDR2 FNYEAQ (reference sequence). The CDR3 consists of 13 residues.

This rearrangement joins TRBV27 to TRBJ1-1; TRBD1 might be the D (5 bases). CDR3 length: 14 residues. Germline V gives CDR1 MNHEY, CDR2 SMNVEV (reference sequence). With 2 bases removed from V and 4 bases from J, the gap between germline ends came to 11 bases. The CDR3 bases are TGTGCCAGCAGTTTAGGGGCGGGGAGCACTGAAGCTTTCTTT. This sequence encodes CASSLGAGSTEAFF.